This T cell receptor (beta chain) was documented in a study of blood T cell repertoires in COVID-19. The length of the CDR3 is 18 residues. Germline V gene data show CDR1 as MNHEY and CDR2 as SMNVEV (reference sequence). The V segment lost 3 bases and the J segment 6 bases; nucleotides outside the gene matches: 17. Libraries were prepared by immunoSEQ multiplex PCR; TCRdb keeps only in-frame clonotypes and omits some of them. The sample has fewer than 300,000 clones; more than 85% are singletons. V and J are TRBV27 and TRBJ1-2; 9 bases agree with TRBD1. Input material: peripheral blood. This receptor was identified in a person aged 18-35 years with COVID-19, enrolled during active disease. CDR3 nucleotide sequence: TGTGCCAGCAGTTTCACCCCATTGACTCGGGACAGGGTGGATGGCTACACCTTC. Translation gives CASSFTPLTRDRVDGYTF.